The 24 T cell receptor beta chains reported below all come from one sample, sequenced in a study of cytomegalovirus exposure and HLA in healthy donors (dated by TCRdb to the late 2010s). Receptors were amplified or captured by the immunoSEQ multiplex PCR assay. The multiplex PCR relied on a mix of 60 forward primers for TCR Vbeta segments and 13 reverse primers for TCR Jbeta segments. TCRdb holds this immuneACCESS table with in-frame rearrangements only. Some clones are missing; in checked studies, unresolved V genes explain under half, and the rest has no known cause. The sample table records approximately 97,000 clones; approximately 82% of these occur just once. Jointly, the top ten make up just over 2.5% of the sample. The sequenced material came from PBMCs. Receptors were obtained from a man aged 40-50 years in good health and CMV-seronegative.

The gene calls are TRBV4-2 and TRBJ1-2, with 7 bases lining up with TRBD1. After removal of 2 bases from V and 4 bases from J, the junction contained 7 bases not matched to a gene. Germline V lookup: CDR1 LGHNA, CDR2 YNFKEQ. This CDR3 spans 15 amino acids. CDR3 loop: CASSQWTGEGYGYTF. In DNA, the CDR3 is TGTGCCAGCAGCCAATGGACAGGCGAAGGCTATGGCTACACCTTC.

The CDR3 loop is CASSITRTALSGANVLTF. CDR3 bases: TGTGCCAGTAGTATCACCAGGACAGCCCTCTCTGGGGCCAACGTCCTGACTTTC. The genes are TRBV19 and TRBJ2-6; perhaps TRBD1 as D (6 bases). With 3 bases removed from V and 0 bases from J, the gap between germline ends came to 15 bases. The CDR3 covers 18 residues. CDR1 is LNHDA and CDR2 is SQIVND in the germline V gene (reference sequence).

V usage is TRBV9 and J usage is TRBJ2-7; D may be TRBD2 (5 bases). Germline-derived CDR1 and CDR2 are SGDLS and YYNGEE. The CDR3 runs to 14 residues. V was pared by 3 bases and J by 5 bases, with 15 bases between. The CDR3 DNA reads as TGTGCCAGCAGCGGATTCGGGGTAAGCGACGAGCAGTACTTC. Residues: CASSGFGVSDEQYF.

As DNA, the CDR3 is TGTGCCTGGAGTGGACAGAATCAGCCCCAGCATTTT. It translates to CAWSGQNQPQHF. The V and J genes are TRBV30 and TRBJ1-5; the D gene is possibly TRBD1 (5 bases). Trimming removed 1 base at V and 4 bases at J, with 5 bases between. Germline V CDR1 and CDR2: GTSNPN, SVGIG (reference sequence). The CDR3 runs to 12 residues. The entire variable domain, with the rest obtained from reference TRBV30 and TRBJ1-5, is as follows: SQTIHQWPATLVQPVGSPLSLECTVEGTSNPNLYWYRQAAGRGLQLLFYSVGIGQISSEVPQNLSASRPQDRQFILSSKKLLLSDSGFYLCAWSGQNQPQHFGDGTRLSIL.

The chain links TRBV5-6 to TRBJ1-1; D gene ambiguous. Germline V gene data show CDR1 as SGHDT and CDR2 as YYEEEE. V shed 4 bases and J shed 3 bases, with 10 bases lying between them. The CDR3 extends over 13 amino acids. The CDR3 is CASSPTEDTEAFF. The CDR3 nucleotides are TGTGCCAGCAGCCCAACCGAGGACACTGAAGCTTTCTTT.

This rearrangement joins TRBV7-3 to TRBJ2-7; the match to TRBD2 covers 11 bases. Trimming cost V 5 bases and J 2 bases; bases outside gene matches: 5. Germline-derived CDR1 and CDR2 are SGHTA and FQGTGA. CDR3 length: 15 residues. The CDR3 region is CASSTSSGGPYEQYF. The CDR3 region has the DNA TGTGCCAGCAGCACCTCTAGCGGGGGGCCCTACGAGCAGTACTTC.

This clone was counted a single time. The rearrangement uses TRBV27 and TRBJ1-4; D is ambiguous. CDR1 is MNHEY, CDR2 SMNVEV, per germline (reference sequence). CDR3 size: 17 residues. With 7 bases removed from V and 8 bases from J, the gap between germline ends came to 26 bases. The CDR3 DNA follows: TGTGCCAGCATTCTAGTCGGTATGGAGCCCCTTGGGGAAAAACTGTTTTTT. Protein sequence: CASILVGMEPLGEKLFF. Together with reference TRBV27 and TRBJ1-4, the CDR3 gives the full variable domain: EAQVTQNPRYLITVTGKKLTVTCSQNMNHEYMSWYRQDPGLGLRQIYYSMNVEVTDKGDVPEGYKVSRKEKRNFPLILESPSPNQTSLYFCASILVGMEPLGEKLFFGSGTQLSVL.

The V and J genes are TRBV2 and TRBJ1-3; D possibly corresponds to TRBD1 (5 bases). Germline V gene lookup returns CDR1 SNHLY and CDR2 FYNNEI. V dropped 4 bases and J dropped 4 bases, with 14 bases sitting between them. The CDR3 extends over 15 amino acids. The CDR3 spells CASSGRGLTGNTIYF. CDR3 in DNA: TGTGCCAGCAGTGGACGGGGGTTGACGGGAAACACCATATATTTT. The full variable domain, with the rest looked up from reference TRBV2 and TRBJ1-3, is EPEVTQTPSHQVTQMGQEVILRCVPISNHLYFYWYRQILGQKVEFLVSFYNNEISEKSEIFDDQFSVERPDGSNFTLKIRSTKLEDSAMYFCASSGRGLTGNTIYFGEGSWLTVV.

The chain is built from TRBV2 and TRBJ2-1, with D unresolved. CDR1 and CDR2 from the germline V gene are SNHLY and FYNNEI. This CDR3 is built from 14 residues. V was clipped by 5 bases and J by 4 bases, with 12 bases between them. CDR3 in DNA: TGTGCCAGCAGTCCTGCGGCAGCTTACAATGAGCAGTTCTTC. This translates into CASSPAAAYNEQFF.

The chain links TRBV7-9 to TRBJ2-2, with TRBD1 matching over 8 bases. The CDR3 is 14 residues long. The germline V gene has CDR1 SEHNR and CDR2 FQNEAQ (reference sequence). Trimming at V came to 5 bases and at J to 8 bases, leaving 7 bases not matched to a gene. CDR3 DNA sequence: TGTGCCAGCAGCCACCGGGACAGGCCTGGGGAGCTGTTTTTT. It codes for CASSHRDRPGELFF.

The chain uses TRBV9 and TRBJ1-1; possible D gene TRBD1, 5 bases. Germline V lookup: CDR1 SGDLS, CDR2 YYNGEE. The CDR3 covers 16 residues. The V end was cut by 2 bases, the J end by 4 bases, with 18 bases between. The CDR3 region is CASSVAGTTGSTEAFF. The CDR3 bases are TGTGCCAGCAGCGTGGCTGGGACTACTGGGAGCACTGAAGCTTTCTTT.

The genes are TRBV7-2 and TRBJ2-4; 7 positions match TRBD1. CDR1 SGHTA and CDR2 FQGNSA come from the germline V gene. CDR3 length: 16 amino acids. V lost 5 bases to trimming and J lost 0 bases; unmatched junction nucleotides: 7. DNA of the CDR3: TGTGCCAGCAGCAACAGGGGCCCCGTAGCCAAAAACATTCAGTACTTC. Amino acids: CASSNRGPVAKNIQYF.

V and J are TRBV29-1 and TRBJ1-1, with TRBD1 as a possible D gene (6 bases). Germline CDR1 is SQVTM and CDR2 is ANQGSEA. The CDR3 is 12 residues long. Deletions cut 6 bases from V and 1 base from J, with 9 bases between. The CDR3 loop reads CSVRGGNTEAFF. CDR3 in DNA: TGCAGCGTCAGGGGCGGGAACACTGAAGCTTTCTTT.

The V gene is TRBV7-2, the J gene TRBJ1-3, with D possibly matching TRBD1 (5 bases). In germline, CDR1 is SGHTA, CDR2 FQGNSA. The CDR3 is 16 residues long. Trimming left V 1 base short and J 0 bases short, with 10 bases between. CDR3 sequence: CASSLVPGLSGNTIYF. The CDR3 DNA follows: TGTGCCAGCAGCTTAGTGCCAGGGCTCTCTGGAAACACCATATATTTT.

The J gene is TRBJ2-2, the V gene TRBV6-1; possibly TRBD1 for D (6 bases). The CDR3 runs to 14 residues. Germline assignment: CDR1 MNHNS and CDR2 SASEGT. V lost 6 bases and J lost 7, with 15 bases in between. The CDR3 DNA follows: TGTGCCAGCAGGCAGGGAACAGGGAGCGGGGAGCTGTTTTTT. Its protein product is CASRQGTGSGELFF.

This rearrangement joins TRBV18 to TRBJ2-1; TRBD2 is a possible D gene (7 bases). The V end was cut by 6 bases, the J end by 2 bases, with 17 bases between. This CDR3 region has 16 residues. Germline loops: CDR1 KGHSH, CDR2 LQKENI. DNA of the CDR3: TGTGCCAGCTCGCGAACGGGGGGCCTCCCCTACAATGAGCAGTTCTTC. Its translation is CASSRTGGLPYNEQFF.

The V gene is TRBV11-1, the J gene TRBJ2-3; D not resolved. The V gene's germline CDR1 is SGHAT and CDR2 FQDESV (reference sequence). This CDR3 region has 12 residues. Between the trimmed V and J ends, which lost 3 bases and 4 bases, there was a span of 5 bases. The CDR3 reads CASSFFADTQYF. The CDR3 coding sequence is TGTGCCAGCAGCTTCTTCGCAGATACGCAGTATTTT.

The chain uses TRBV11-2 and TRBJ2-5, with 9 positions matching TRBD2. V lost 6 bases, J lost 2 bases, and 13 bases stayed unmatched. Germline V gene lookup returns CDR1 SGHAT and CDR2 FQNNGV. CDR3 length: 17 amino acids. DNA for the CDR3: TGTGCCAGCAGGGGACTAAACAGCGGGGGGACACAAGAGACCCAGTACTTC. Its translation is CASRGLNSGGTQETQYF.

The chain is built from TRBV5-1 and TRBJ2-3; 9 positions agree with TRBD1. The germline V gene encodes CDR1 SGHRS and CDR2 YFSETQ. The CDR3 is 17 amino acids. J was trimmed by 5 bases and V by 5 bases; bases with no gene match: 15. CDR3 DNA sequence: TGCGCCAGCAGTCTTACCCCGGGACAGGGCGAGGGAGATACGCAGTATTTT. Amino acids: CASSLTPGQGEGDTQYF.

J is TRBJ1-1 and V is TRBV7-9, with D unresolved. Germline-derived CDR1 and CDR2 are SEHNR and FQNEAQ (reference sequence). Trimming cost V 2 bases and J 11 bases, with 15 bases left between them. The CDR3 covers 13 residues. DNA for the CDR3: TGTGCCAGCAGCTTAAAAGAAACACTGAGGGCTTTCTTT. It is translated as CASSLKETLRAFF. Full variable domain (outside the CDR3, taken from reference TRBV7-9 and TRBJ1-1): DTGVSQNPRHKITKRGQNVTFRCDPISEHNRLYWYRQTLGQGPEFLTYFQNEAQLEKSRLLSDRFSAERPKGSFSTLEIQRTEQGDSAMYLCASSLKETLRAFFGQGTRLTVV.

The chain combines TRBV29-1 with TRBJ2-1, with 16 bases matching TRBD2. The CDR3 consists of 17 residues. V trimming: 6 bases; J trimming: 6 bases; junction bases outside the gene matches: 11. Germline V gene sequence: CDR1 SQVTM, CDR2 ANQGSEA. The CDR3: CSVAGTSGGAHFNEQFF. The CDR3 nucleotides are TGCAGCGTCGCCGGGACTAGCGGGGGGGCCCATTTCAATGAGCAGTTCTTC.

This chain uses TRBV4-1 with TRBJ2-3, with 10 bases matching TRBD2. V was clipped by 1 base and J by 7 bases; unmatched bases: 5. Germline V gene data show CDR1 as MGHRA and CDR2 as YSYEKL. The CDR3 is made up of 15 amino acids. Here the CDR3 reads CASSQVPAGGYTQYF. In DNA form, the CDR3 reads TGCGCCAGCAGCCAAGTTCCAGCGGGGGGGTATACGCAGTATTTT.

This chain joins TRBV13 and TRBJ1-2, with D possibly matching TRBD1 (5 bases). The V end lost 2 bases, the J end lost 4 bases, and 8 bases lay between the germline ends. CDR1 is PRHDT, CDR2 FYEKMQ, per germline (reference sequence). This CDR3 has 13 amino acids. The CDR3 DNA sequence: TGTGCCAGCAGCTTACCGGACATCTATGGCTACACCTTC. Protein product: CASSLPDIYGYTF.

The J gene is TRBJ2-5, the V gene TRBV5-6; 8 nucleotides agree with TRBD1. Germline V CDR1 and CDR2: SGHDT, YYEEEE. V shed 4 bases, J shed 6 bases, and the junction held 11 bases outside the gene matches. The CDR3 totals 15 residues. As DNA, the CDR3 is TGTGCCAGCAGCATACAGGGGGGTCTGATTAAGACCCAGTACTTC. Translating gives CASSIQGGLIKTQYF.